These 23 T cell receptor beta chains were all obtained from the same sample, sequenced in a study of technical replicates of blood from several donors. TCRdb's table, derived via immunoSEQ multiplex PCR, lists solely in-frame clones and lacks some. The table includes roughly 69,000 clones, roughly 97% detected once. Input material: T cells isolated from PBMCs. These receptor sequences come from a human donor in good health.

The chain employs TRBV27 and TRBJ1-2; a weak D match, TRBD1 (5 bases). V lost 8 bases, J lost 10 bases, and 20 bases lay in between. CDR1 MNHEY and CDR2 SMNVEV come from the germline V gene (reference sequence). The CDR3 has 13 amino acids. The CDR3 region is CASSEGRPYPYTF. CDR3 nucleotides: TGTGCCAGCTCGGAGGGGCGGCCCTATCCCTACACCTTC.

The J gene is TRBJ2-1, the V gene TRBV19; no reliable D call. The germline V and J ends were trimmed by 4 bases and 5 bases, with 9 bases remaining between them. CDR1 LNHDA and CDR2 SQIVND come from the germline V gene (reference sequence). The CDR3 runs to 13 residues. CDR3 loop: CASSKHTDNEQFF. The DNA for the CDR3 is TGTGCCAGTAGTAAACACACAGACAATGAGCAGTTCTTC.

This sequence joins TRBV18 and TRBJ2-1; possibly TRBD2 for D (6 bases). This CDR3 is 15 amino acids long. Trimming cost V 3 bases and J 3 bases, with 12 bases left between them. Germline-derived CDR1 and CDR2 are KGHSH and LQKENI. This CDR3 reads CASSPGGTIYNEQFF. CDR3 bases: TGTGCCAGCTCACCTGGGGGGACCATCTACAATGAGCAGTTCTTC.

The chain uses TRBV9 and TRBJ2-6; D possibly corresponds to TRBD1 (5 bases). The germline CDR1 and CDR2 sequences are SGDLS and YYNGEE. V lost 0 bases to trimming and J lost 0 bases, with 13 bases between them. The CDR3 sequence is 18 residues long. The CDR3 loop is CASSVAVREDSGANVLTF. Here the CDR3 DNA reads TGTGCCAGCAGCGTAGCGGTCAGGGAAGACTCTGGGGCCAACGTCCTGACTTTC.

The CDR3 DNA is TGTGCCAGCACTCAGAGCGGATATGGCTACACCTTC. Protein: CASTQSGYGYTF. The gene calls are TRBV6-1 and TRBJ1-2; D not certain. The germline V gene encodes CDR1 MNHNS and CDR2 SASEGT. The CDR3 sequence is 12 residues long. V shed 7 bases and J shed 5 bases, with 11 bases lying between them.

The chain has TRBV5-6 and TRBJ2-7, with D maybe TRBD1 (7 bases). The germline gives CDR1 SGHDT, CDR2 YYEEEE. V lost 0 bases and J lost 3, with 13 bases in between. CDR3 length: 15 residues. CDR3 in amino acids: CASSLGSQGGYEQYF. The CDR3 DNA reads TGTGCCAGCAGCTTGGGAAGCCAGGGGGGCTACGAGCAGTACTTC.

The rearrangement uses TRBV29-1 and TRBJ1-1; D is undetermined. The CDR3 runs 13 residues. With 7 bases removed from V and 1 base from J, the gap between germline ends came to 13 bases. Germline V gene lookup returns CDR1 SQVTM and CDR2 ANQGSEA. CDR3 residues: CSAERVRNTEAFF. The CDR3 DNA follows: TGCAGCGCCGAGAGAGTCCGGAACACTGAAGCTTTCTTT.

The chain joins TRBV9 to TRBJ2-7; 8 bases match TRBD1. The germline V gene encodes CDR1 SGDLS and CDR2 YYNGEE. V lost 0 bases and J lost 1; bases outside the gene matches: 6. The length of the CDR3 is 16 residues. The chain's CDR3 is CASSVGTGKDSYEQYF. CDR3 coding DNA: TGTGCCAGCAGCGTAGGGACAGGGAAGGATTCCTACGAGCAGTACTTC.

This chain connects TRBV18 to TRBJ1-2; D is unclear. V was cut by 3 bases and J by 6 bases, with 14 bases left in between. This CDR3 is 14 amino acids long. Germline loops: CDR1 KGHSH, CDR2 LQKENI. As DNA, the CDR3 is TGTGCCAGCTCACCCAACCTAGGAGATAATGGCTACACCTTC. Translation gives CASSPNLGDNGYTF.

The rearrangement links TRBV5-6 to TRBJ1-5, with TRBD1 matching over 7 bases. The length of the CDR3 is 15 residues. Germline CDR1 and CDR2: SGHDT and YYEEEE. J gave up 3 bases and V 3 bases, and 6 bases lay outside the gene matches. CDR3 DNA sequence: TGTGCCAGCAGCTCGCGGACAGGAAACAATCAGCCCCAGCATTTT. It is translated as CASSSRTGNNQPQHF. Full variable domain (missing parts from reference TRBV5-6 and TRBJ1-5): DAGVTQSPTHLIKTRGQQVTLRCSPKSGHDTVSWYQQALGQGPQFIFQYYEEEERQRGNFPDRFSGHQFPNYSSELNVNALLLGDSALYLCASSSRTGNNQPQHFGDGTRLSIL.

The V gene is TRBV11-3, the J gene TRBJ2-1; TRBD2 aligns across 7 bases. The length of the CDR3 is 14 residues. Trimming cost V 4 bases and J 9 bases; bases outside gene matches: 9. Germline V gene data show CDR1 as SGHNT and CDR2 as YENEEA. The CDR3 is CASSSVAGVGEQFF. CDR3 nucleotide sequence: TGTGCCAGCAGCTCTGTAGCGGGTGTGGGTGAGCAGTTCTTC.

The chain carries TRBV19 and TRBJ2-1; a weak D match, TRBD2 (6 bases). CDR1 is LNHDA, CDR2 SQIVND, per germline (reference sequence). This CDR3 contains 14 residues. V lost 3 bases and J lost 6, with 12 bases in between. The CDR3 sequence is CASSIPFSGNEQFF. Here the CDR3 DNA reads TGTGCCAGTAGTATTCCCTTTAGCGGCAATGAGCAGTTCTTC.

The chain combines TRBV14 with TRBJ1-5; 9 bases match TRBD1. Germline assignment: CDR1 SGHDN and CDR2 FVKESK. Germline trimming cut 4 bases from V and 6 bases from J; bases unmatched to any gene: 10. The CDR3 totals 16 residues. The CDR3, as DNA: TGTGCCAGCAGCCCTCCCGGGACAGGGCTCCGTCAGCCCCAGCATTTT. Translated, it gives CASSPPGTGLRQPQHF.

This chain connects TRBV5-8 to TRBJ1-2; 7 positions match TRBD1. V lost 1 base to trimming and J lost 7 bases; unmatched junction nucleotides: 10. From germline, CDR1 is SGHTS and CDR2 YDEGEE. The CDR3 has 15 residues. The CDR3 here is CASSLTRDSVLGYTF. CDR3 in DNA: TGTGCCAGCAGCTTGACTCGGGACAGCGTTCTTGGCTACACCTTC.

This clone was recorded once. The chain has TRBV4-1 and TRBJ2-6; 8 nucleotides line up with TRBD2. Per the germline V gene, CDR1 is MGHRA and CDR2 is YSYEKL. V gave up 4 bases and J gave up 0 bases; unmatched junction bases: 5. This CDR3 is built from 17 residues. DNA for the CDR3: TGCGCCAGCAGCCCTCCGCGGGGGGCCTCTGGGGCCAACGTCCTGACTTTC. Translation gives CASSPPRGASGANVLTF.

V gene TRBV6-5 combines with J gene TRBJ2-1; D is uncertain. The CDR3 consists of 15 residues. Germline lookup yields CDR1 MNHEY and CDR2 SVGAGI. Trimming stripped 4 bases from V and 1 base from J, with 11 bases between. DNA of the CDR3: TGTGCCAGCAGTTTACGACCGGGTTCCTACAATGAGCAGTTCTTC. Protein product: CASSLRPGSYNEQFF.

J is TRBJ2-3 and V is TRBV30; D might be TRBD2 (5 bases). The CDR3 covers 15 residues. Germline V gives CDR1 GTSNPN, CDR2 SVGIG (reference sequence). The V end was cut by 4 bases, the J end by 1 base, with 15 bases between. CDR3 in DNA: TGTGCCTGGACTACCGGCGGGTCTGGCACAGATACGCAGTATTTT. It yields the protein CAWTTGGSGTDTQYF.

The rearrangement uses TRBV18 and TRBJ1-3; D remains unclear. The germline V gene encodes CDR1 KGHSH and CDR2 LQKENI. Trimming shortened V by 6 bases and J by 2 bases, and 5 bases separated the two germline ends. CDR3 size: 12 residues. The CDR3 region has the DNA TGTGCCAGCTCCCCGGCTGGAAACACCATATATTTT. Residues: CASSPAGNTIYF.

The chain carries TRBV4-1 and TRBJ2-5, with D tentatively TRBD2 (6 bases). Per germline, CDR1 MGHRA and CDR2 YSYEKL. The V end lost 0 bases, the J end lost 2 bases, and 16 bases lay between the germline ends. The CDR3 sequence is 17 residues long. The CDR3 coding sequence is TGCGCCAGCAGCCAAGAATGGCTAGCGACTATGCAAGAGACCCAGTACTTC. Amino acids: CASSQEWLATMQETQYF.

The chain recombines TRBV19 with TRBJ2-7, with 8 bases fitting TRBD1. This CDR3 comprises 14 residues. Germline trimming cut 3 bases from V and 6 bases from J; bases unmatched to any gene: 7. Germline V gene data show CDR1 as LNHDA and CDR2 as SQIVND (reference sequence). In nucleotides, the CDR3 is TGTGCCAGTAGTATGGGGACAGGTACGACCGAGCAGTACTTC. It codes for CASSMGTGTTEQYF. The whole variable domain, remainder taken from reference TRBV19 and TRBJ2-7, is DGGITQSPKYLFRKEGQNVTLSCEQNLNHDAMYWYRQDPGQGLRLIYYSQIVNDFQKGDIAEGYSVSREKKESFPLTVTSAQKNPTAFYLCASSMGTGTTEQYFGPGTRLTVT.

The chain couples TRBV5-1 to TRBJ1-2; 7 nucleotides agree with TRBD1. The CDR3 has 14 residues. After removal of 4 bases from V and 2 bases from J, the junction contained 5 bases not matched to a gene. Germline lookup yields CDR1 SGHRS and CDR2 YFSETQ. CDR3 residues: CASSPGQLNYGYTF. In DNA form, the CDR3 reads TGCGCCAGCAGCCCGGGACAGTTAAACTATGGCTACACCTTC.

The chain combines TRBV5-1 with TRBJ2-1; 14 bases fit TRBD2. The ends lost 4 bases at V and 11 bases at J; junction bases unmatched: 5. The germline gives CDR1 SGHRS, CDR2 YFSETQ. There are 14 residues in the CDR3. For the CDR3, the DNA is TGCGCCAGCAGCCCCGGACTAGCGGGAGGCCAGCAGTTCTTC. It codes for CASSPGLAGGQQFF. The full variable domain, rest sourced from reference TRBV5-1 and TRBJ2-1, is KAGVTQTPRYLIKTRGQQVTLSCSPISGHRSVSWYQQTPGQGLQFLFEYFSETQRNKGNFPGRFSGRQFSNSRSEMNVSTLELGDSALYLCASSPGLAGGQQFFGPGTRLTVL.

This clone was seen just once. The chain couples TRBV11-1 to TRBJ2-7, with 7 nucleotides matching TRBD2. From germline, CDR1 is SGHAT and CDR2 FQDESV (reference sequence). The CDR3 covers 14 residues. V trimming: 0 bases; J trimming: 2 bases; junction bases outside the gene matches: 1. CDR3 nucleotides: TGTGCCAGCAGCTTAGCTGCGGGAGCCTACGAGCAGTACTTC. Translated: CASSLAAGAYEQYF.